A selection of T cell receptor beta chains follows, all from one sample in a study of T cells after yellow fever vaccination. TCRdb called the 5' RACE reads again in MiXCR, with one record for every CDR3 protein. Counted here are 120,000 to 150,000 distinct CDR3 sequences, 7.7% occurring once; the ten biggest clones make up around 0.73%. This specimen consisted of CD4+ T cells sorted from PBMCs, obtained 5 days after the yellow fever booster vaccination. The receptor set was obtained from a man aged 25 to 40 who received the YFV17D yellow fever vaccine. CDR3s include the opening cysteine and the closing phenylalanine or tryptophan. D genes are given only for firm matches. Size is stated for part of the rows, as once, few or many counts, or as a class when the clone is expanded.

V	size	D	length	J	DNA	CDR3
TRBV25-1	many	.	15	TRBJ1-1	TGTGCCAGCAGTGGGGGGTCGTTCATGAACACTGAAGCTTTCTTT	CASSGGSFMNTEAFF
TRBV7-8	few	TRBD2	16	TRBJ2-2	TGTGCCAGCAGCTGGACTAGCGGGAGGGCCACCGGGGAGCTGTTTTTT	CASSWTSGRATGELFF
TRBV6-5	many	TRBD2	18	TRBJ2-1	TGTGCCAGCAGTTCACTCACTAGCGGGAGAGGAAATGACAATGAGCAGTTCTTC	CASSSLTSGRGNDNEQFF
TRBV7-9	many	TRBD2	16	TRBJ2-3	TGTGCCAGCAGCCCCAGGATAGCGGGAGCTCGGGATACGCAGTATTTT	CASSPRIAGARDTQYF
TRBV15	many	TRBD1	16	TRBJ2-5	TGTGCCACCAGCACCCTCAAGACAGGGGGCGGGAAGACCCAGTACTTC	CATSTLKTGGGKTQYF
TRBV15	.	.	13	TRBJ1-6	TGTGCCACCAGCAGAGATGGTAATTCACCCCTCCACTTT	CATSRDGNSPLHF
TRBV2	many	.	11	TRBJ2-7	TGTGCCAGCAGTATGGGGACACCGAGTAACTTC	CASSMGTPSNF
TRBV7-2	many	TRBD1	16	TRBJ2-1	TGTGCCAGCAGCGACCTCCCGGACAGGGGTTACAATGAGCAGTTCTTC	CASSDLPDRGYNEQFF
TRBV27	many	TRBD1	16	TRBJ2-3	TGTGCCAGCAGTTTAAGGGACAGGGGGGAGACAGATACGCAGTATTTT	CASSLRDRGETDTQYF
TRBV4-2	many	TRBD1	13	TRBJ2-1	TGTGCCAGCAGCTGGACAGGGGGCAATGAGCAGTTCTTC	CASSWTGGNEQFF
TRBV5-5	many	TRBD1	15	TRBJ2-5	TGTGCCAGCGATAGGGGGACAGGAAGGCAAGAGACCCAGTACTTC	CASDRGTGRQETQYF
TRBV3-1	few	.	18	TRBJ2-1	TGTGCCAGCAGCCGTCCTGGGGGAGGAAGGAGCTCCTACAATGAGCAGTTCTTC	CASSRPGGGRSSYNEQFF
TRBV7-2	many	.	12	TRBJ2-1	TGTGCCGACGGGAGTCGCCAAGGCGAGCAGTTCTTC	CADGSRQGEQFF
TRBV6-2/TRBV6-3	many	.	13	TRBJ1-2	TGTGCCAGCAGTTGGGGACGGACCTATGGCTACACCTTC	CASSWGRTYGYTF
TRBV7-2	many	.	14	TRBJ1-4	TGTGCCAGCAGCTTGGGAGCAGGGCGGGAAAAACTGTTTTTT	CASSLGAGREKLFF
TRBV14	many	.	13	TRBJ1-2	TGTGCCAGCAGCCAAGGGGTTAACTATGGCTACACCTTC	CASSQGVNYGYTF
TRBV4-3	many	TRBD2	17	TRBJ2-7	TGCGCCAGCAGCCAAGATCCCGCAGCTAGCGGGGATTACGAGCAGTACTTC	CASSQDPAASGDYEQYF
TRBV6-6	many	.	10	TRBJ1-1	TGTGCCAGCTACGGGGGTGAAGCTTTCTTT	CASYGGEAFF
TRBV7-2	many	.	13	TRBJ1-4	TGTGCCAGCAGCTTAGAGCCGCATGAAAAACTGTTTTTT	CASSLEPHEKLFF
TRBV25-1	many	.	14	TRBJ1-5	TGTGCCAGCAGTGTTGAAGGGAACAATCAGCCCCAGCATTTT	CASSVEGNNQPQHF
TRBV27	many	TRBD1	16	TRBJ2-7	TGTGCCAGCAGTCCTACCGGGACAGGGATCTCCTACGAGCAGTACTTC	CASSPTGTGISYEQYF
TRBV7-2	.	.	14	TRBJ2-3	TGTGCCAGCAGCTTATCCAGGGTCTCAGATACGCAGTATTTT	CASSLSRVSDTQYF
TRBV20-1	many	.	12	TRBJ2-1	TGCAGTGCTAGATGGGGTGTCGATGAGCAGTTCTTC	CSARWGVDEQFF
TRBV20-1	few	TRBD2	15	TRBJ2-3	TGCAGTGCTAGCAAACTAGCGGGTCGCACAGATACGCAGTATTTT	CSASKLAGRTDTQYF
TRBV7-3	many	TRBD1	15	TRBJ1-5	TGTGCCAGCAGCCTACAGGGGACGAGCAATCAGCCCCAGCATTTT	CASSLQGTSNQPQHF
TRBV3-1	many	.	13	TRBJ2-7	TGTGCCAGCAGCCAGGCGGTGGGCGGGGAGCAGTACTTC	CASSQAVGGEQYF
TRBV11-3	many	.	21	TRBJ2-1	TGTGCCAGCAGCTTACCCATGGTCGCCGGGACCAAATGGATCTCCTACAATGAGCAGTTCTTC	CASSLPMVAGTKWISYNEQFF
TRBV4-3	.	TRBD1	15	TRBJ2-3	TGCGCCAGCAGCCGCCAACAGGGGGGCCAAGATACGCAGTATTTT	CASSRQQGGQDTQYF